This T cell receptor (beta chain) was recovered during a study of identical twins. Broader study findings: Monozygotic twins shared more out-of-frame TCR alpha than recombination models predicted. Conclusions were based on cross-sectional statistical analysis, without following the same donors.

The CDR3 consists of 11 residues. CDR1 is SGHRS and CDR2 is YFSETQ in the germline V gene. V lost 4 bases and J 3 bases, leaving 5 bases between the germline ends. This clonotype was observed at least ten times. What it recognizes is unknown. MiXCR was run by TCRdb on the 5' RACE reads, yielding one entry per CDR3 protein. The table has 130,000 to 150,000 distinct CDR3 sequences, roughly 3.2% seen once; the top ten hold around 8.1%. Healthy Caucasians, and only they, were the donors. The sequence derives from a man in his late teens or twenties in good health. The chain combines TRBV5-1 with TRBJ2-7; D ambiguous. The specimen sequenced was memory T cells sorted from blood. The CDR3: CASSDGYEQYF. As DNA, the CDR3 is TGCGCCAGCAGCGACGGCTACGAGCAGTACTTC.